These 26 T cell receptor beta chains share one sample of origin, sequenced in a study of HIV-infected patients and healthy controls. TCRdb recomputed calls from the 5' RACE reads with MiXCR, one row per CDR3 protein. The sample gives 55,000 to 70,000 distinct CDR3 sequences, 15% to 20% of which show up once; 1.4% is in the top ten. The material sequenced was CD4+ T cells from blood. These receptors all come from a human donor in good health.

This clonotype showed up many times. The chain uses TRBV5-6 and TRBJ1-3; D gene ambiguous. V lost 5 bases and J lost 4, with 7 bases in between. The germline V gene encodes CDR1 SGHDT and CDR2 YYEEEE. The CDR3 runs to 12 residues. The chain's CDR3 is CASSILGNTIYF. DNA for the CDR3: TGTGCCAGCAGTATCCTCGGAAACACCATATATTTT.

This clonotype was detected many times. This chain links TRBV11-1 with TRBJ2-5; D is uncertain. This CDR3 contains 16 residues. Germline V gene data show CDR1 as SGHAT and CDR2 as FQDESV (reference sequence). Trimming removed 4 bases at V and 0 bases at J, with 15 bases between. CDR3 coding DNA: TGTGCCAGCAGCTCCAGGTCGGCGAGGTACCAAGAGACCCAGTACTTC. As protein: CASSSRSARYQETQYF.

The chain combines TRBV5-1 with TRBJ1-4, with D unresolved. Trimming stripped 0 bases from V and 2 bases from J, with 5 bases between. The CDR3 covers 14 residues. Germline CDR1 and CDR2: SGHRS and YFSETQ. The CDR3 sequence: CASSLEGTNEKLFF. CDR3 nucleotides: TGCGCCAGCAGCTTGGAAGGGACTAATGAAAAACTGTTTTTT.

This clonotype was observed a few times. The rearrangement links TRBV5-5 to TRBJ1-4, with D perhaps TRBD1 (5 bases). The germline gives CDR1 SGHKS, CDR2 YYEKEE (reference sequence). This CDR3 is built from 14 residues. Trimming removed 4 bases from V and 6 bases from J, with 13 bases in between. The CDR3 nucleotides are TGTGCCAGCAGCAGTTACAGGACGGATGAAAAACTGTTTTTT. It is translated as CASSSYRTDEKLFF.

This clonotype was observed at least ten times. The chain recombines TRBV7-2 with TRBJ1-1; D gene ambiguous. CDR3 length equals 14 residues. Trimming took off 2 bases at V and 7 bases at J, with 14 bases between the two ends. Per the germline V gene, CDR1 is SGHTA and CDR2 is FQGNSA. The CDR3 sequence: CASSLYSERGEAFF. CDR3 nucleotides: TGTGCCAGCAGCTTATATTCGGAGAGAGGTGAAGCTTTCTTT.

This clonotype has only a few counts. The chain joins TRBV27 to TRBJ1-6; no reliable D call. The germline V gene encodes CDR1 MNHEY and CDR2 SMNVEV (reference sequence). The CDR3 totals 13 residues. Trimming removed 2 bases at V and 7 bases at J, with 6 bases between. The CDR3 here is CASSLGPNSPLHF. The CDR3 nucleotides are TGTGCCAGCAGTTTAGGACCGAATTCACCCCTCCACTTT.

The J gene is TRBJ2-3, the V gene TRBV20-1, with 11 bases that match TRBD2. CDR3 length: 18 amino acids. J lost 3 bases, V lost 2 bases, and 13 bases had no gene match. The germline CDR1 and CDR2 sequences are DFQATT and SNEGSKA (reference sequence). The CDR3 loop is CSARSTFSGGDPTDTQYF. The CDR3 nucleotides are TGCAGTGCTAGATCCACCTTTAGCGGGGGGGACCCGACAGATACGCAGTATTTT.

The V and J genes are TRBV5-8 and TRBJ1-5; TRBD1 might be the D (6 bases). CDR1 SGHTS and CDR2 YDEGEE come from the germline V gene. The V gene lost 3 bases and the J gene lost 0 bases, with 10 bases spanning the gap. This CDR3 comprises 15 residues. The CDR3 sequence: CASSSGTNSNQPQHF. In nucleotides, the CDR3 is TGTGCCAGCAGCTCCGGGACAAATAGCAATCAGCCCCAGCATTTT.

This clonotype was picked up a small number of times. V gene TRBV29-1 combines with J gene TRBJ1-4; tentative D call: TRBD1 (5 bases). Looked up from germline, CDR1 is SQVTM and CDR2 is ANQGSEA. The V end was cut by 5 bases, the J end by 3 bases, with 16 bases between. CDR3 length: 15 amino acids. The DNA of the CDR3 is TGCAGCGTTCTTCGCCGGGACCGGTCTAATGAAAAACTGTTTTTT. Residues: CSVLRRDRSNEKLFF.

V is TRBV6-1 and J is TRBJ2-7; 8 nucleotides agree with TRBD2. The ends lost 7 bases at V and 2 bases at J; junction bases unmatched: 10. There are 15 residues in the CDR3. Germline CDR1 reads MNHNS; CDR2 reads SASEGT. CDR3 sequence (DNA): TGTGCCAGCACCTATAAACTAGCGGACCCCTACGAGCAGTACTTC. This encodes CASTYKLADPYEQYF.

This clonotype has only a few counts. DNA of the CDR3: TGTGCCAGCAGCTTCGGACCGAGCAATCAGCCCCAGCATTTT. This codes for CASSFGPSNQPQHF. The chain employs TRBV7-2 and TRBJ1-5, with D unclear. Germline lookup yields CDR1 SGHTA and CDR2 FQGNSA. V gave up 3 bases and J gave up 1 base, with 7 bases separating them. The CDR3 extends over 14 amino acids.

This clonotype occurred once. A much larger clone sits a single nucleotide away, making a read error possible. The CDR3 sequence is CASSQDVGTSSGELFF. The CDR3 DNA reads TGTGCCAGCAGCCAAGATGTCGGGACTAGCTCCGGGGAGCTGTTTTTT. This rearrangement joins TRBV3-1 to TRBJ2-2; 9 positions agree with TRBD2. The V segment lost 0 bases and the J segment 6 bases; nucleotides outside the gene matches: 5. The germline CDR1 and CDR2 sequences are LGHDT and YNNKEL (reference sequence). The CDR3 loop spans 16 amino acids.

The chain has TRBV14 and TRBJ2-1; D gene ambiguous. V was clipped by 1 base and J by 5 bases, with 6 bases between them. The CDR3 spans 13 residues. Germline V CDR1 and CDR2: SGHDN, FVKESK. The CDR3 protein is CASSQGPHNEQFF. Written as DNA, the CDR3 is TGTGCCAGCAGCCAAGGACCCCACAATGAGCAGTTCTTC. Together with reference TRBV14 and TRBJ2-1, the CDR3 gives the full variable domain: EAGVTQFPSHSVIEKGQTVTLRCDPISGHDNLYWYRRVMGKEIKFLLHFVKESKQDESGMPNNRFLAERTGGTYSTLKVQPAELEDSGVYFCASSQGPHNEQFFGPGTRLTVL.

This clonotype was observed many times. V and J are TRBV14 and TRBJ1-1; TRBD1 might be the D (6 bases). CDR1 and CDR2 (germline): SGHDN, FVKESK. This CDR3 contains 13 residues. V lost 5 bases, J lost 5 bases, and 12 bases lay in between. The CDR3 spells CASSSTGTTEAFF. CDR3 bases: TGTGCCAGCAGCTCTACAGGGACGACTGAAGCTTTCTTT.

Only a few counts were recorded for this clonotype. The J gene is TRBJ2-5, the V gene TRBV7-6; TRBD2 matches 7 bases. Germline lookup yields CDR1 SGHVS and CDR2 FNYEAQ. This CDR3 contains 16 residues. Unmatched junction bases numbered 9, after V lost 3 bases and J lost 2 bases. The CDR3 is CASSFIGLDPQETQYF. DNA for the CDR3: TGTGCCAGCAGCTTTATAGGACTAGATCCTCAAGAGACCCAGTACTTC.

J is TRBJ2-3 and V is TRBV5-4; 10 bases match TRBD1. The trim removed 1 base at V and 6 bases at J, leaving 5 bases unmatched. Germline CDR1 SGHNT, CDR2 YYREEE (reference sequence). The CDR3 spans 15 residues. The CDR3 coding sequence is TGTGCCAGCAGCTTGCCGGGACAGGGGTCGGATACGCAGTATTTT. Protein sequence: CASSLPGQGSDTQYF.

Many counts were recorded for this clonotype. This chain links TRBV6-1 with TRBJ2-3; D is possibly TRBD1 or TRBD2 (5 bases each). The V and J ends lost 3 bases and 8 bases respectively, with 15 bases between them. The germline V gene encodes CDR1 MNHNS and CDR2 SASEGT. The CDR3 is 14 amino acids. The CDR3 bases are TGTGCCAGCAGTGACAGGGTATCGGAGGTTACGCAGTATTTT. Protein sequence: CASSDRVSEVTQYF.

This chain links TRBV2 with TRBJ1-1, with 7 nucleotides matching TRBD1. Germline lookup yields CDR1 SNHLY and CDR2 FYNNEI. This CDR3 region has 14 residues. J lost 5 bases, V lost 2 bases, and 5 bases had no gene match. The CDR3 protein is CASSEPGGLTEAFF. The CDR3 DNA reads TGTGCCAGCAGTGAACCAGGGGGGTTAACTGAAGCTTTCTTT.

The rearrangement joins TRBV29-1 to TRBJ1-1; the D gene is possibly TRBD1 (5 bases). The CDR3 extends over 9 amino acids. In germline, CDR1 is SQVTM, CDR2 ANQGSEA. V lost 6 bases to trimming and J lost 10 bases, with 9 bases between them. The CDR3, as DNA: TGCAGCGTGGGGGTTGCAGCTTTCTTT. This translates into CSVGVAAFF.

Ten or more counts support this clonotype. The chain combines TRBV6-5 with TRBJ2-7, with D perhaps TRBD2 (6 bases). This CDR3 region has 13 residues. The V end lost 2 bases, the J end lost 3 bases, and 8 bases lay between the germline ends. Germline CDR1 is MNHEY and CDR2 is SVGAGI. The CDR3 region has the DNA TGTGCCAGCAGTTACGGGGGGTTCTACGAGCAGTACTTC. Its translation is CASSYGGFYEQYF.

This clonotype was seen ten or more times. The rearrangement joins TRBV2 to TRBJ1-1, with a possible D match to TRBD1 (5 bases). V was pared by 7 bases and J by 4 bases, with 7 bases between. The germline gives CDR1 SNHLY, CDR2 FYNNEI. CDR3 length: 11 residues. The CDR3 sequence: CASTGGTEAFF. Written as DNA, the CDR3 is TGTGCCAGCACTGGGGGCACTGAAGCTTTCTTT.

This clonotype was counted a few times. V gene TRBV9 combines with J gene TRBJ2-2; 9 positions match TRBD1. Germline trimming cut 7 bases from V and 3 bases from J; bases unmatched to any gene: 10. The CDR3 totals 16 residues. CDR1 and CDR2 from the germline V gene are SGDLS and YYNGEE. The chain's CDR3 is CASASWGTGYTGELFF. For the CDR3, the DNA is TGTGCCAGCGCTTCATGGGGGACAGGGTACACCGGGGAGCTGTTTTTT.

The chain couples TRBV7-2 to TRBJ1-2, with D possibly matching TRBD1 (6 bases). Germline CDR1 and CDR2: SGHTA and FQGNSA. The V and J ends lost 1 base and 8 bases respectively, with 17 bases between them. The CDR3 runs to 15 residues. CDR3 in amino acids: CASSLDQGLMYGYTF. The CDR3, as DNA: TGTGCCAGCAGCTTAGATCAGGGGTTAATGTACGGCTACACCTTC.

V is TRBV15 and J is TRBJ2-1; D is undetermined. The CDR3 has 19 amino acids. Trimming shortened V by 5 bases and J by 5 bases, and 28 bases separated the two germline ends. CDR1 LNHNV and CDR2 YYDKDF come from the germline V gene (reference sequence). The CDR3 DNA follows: TGTGCCACCAGCGGACCCTCCCTTTGGGCGGCGAGAAAAGACAATGAGCAGTTCTTC. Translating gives CATSGPSLWAARKDNEQFF.

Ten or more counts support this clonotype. Written as DNA, the CDR3 is TGTGCCAGCAGCCGGACAGGGAGCTTTGCCAAAAACATTCAGTACTTC. Its translation is CASSRTGSFAKNIQYF. This sequence joins TRBV12-3 or TRBV12-4 and TRBJ2-4; TRBD1 aligns across 8 bases. The CDR3 extends over 16 amino acids. V shed 6 bases, J shed 1 base, and the junction held 8 bases outside the gene matches.

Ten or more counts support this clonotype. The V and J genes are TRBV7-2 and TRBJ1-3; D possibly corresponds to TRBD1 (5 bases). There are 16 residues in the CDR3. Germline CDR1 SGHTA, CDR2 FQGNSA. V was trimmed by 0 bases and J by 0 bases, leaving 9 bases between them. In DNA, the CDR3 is TGTGCCAGCAGCTTAGCGCAAGGGGCCTCTGGAAACACCATATATTTT. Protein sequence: CASSLAQGASGNTIYF. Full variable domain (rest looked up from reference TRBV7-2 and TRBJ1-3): GAGVSQSPSNKVTEKGKDVELRCDPISGHTALYWYRQSLGQGLEFLIYFQGNSAPDKSGLPSDRFSAERTGGSVSTLTIQRTQQEDSAVYLCASSLAQGASGNTIYFGEGSWLTVV.